Listed below are T cell receptor beta chains from one sample, sequenced in a study of blood T cells in healthy people across ages. TCRdb re-derived calls from the 5' RACE reads in MiXCR, one entry per CDR3 protein. The sample has approximately 850,000 distinct CDR3 sequences, over 45% seen once. Input material: blood. The receptors were sampled from a man aged 25 to 40 in good health. CDR3s include the opening cysteine and the closing phenylalanine or tryptophan. The order of the fields is CDR3 DNA, CDR3 protein, J gene, V gene, D gene, clone size. The D gene is left open where the match is weak. A clone size is listed for some rows: how often the clone was seen (once, few, many), or a class if it is expanded.

TGTGCCAGCAGCCTTACCTTCGATGAGCAGTTCTTC CASSLTFDEQFF TRBJ2-1 TRBV6-1 . .
TGTGCCACCAGTGACCCGGTATGGGGTGTTGACAATGAGCAGTTCTTC CATSDPVWGVDNEQFF TRBJ2-1 TRBV24-1 . .
TGTGCCAGCAGCTTGGGACTAGCGGGTTCCTACGAGCAGTACTTC CASSLGLAGSYEQYF TRBJ2-7 TRBV7-2 TRBD2 many
TGCAGCGTTGAAACGGGGAGCGGGGGCCAATACGAGCAGTACTTC CSVETGSGGQYEQYF TRBJ2-7 TRBV29-1 TRBD2 .
TGTGCCAGCAGTACCGATGGGACCCCCGCTGACGAGCAGTACTTC CASSTDGTPADEQYF TRBJ2-7 TRBV7-2 . few
TGCAGCTCCGCCGTACAAGAGACCCAGTACTTC CSSAVQETQYF TRBJ2-5 TRBV29-1 . few
TGTGCCAGCAGCTCAAGTCCGACAGGGGTGGGGGAGCAGTACTTC CASSSSPTGVGEQYF TRBJ2-7 TRBV7-2 TRBD1 .
TGCGCCAGCAGCTTGGAGGGACAGGGAGACCTTGGAGAGACCCAGTACTTC CASSLEGQGDLGETQYF TRBJ2-5 TRBV5-1 TRBD1 .
TGTGCCAGCAGCCTGAACGTGGGGGAGCAGTACTTC CASSLNVGEQYF TRBJ2-7 TRBV3-1 . .
TGTGCCAGCAGCTACCCCCCCGGAGGAGGATACGAGCAGTACTTC CASSYPPGGGYEQYF TRBJ2-7 TRBV11-2 . .
TGTGCCAGCAGCTCCCGGACGCGGGCGGATGAGCGAAATGAGCAGTTCTTC CASSSRTRADERNEQFF TRBJ2-1 TRBV7-9 . .
TGTGCCACCAGCGAACCGGGACTAGCGGGGGGGGTGGGGCAGTTCTTC CATSEPGLAGGVGQFF TRBJ2-1 TRBV24-1 TRBD2 .
TGTGCCAGCAGTCACCCTAGCGGGGGGACCTACGAGCAGTACTTC CASSHPSGGTYEQYF TRBJ2-7 TRBV6-2/TRBV6-3 TRBD2 .
TGCAGTGCTATTACACCCCCAGGGGGTTATAATTCACCCCTCCACTTT CSAITPPGGYNSPLHF TRBJ1-6 TRBV20-1 TRBD1 .
TGTGCCAGCAGCCCCTCATTGGGACAGGGAAGAAATGAGCAGTTCTTC CASSPSLGQGRNEQFF TRBJ2-1 TRBV4-2 TRBD1 few
TGTGCCAGCAGCCTCCGCCCCACCCCAGCTAACTATGGCTACACCTTC CASSLRPTPANYGYTF TRBJ1-2 TRBV3-1 . .
TGTGCCAGCAGCCGACAGGACTTCACTTACAATGAGCAGTTCTTC CASSRQDFTYNEQFF TRBJ2-1 TRBV6-1 . .
TGTGCCACCAGGGATTTCTCGCGGGGAAATGAGCAGTTCTTC CATRDFSRGNEQFF TRBJ2-1 TRBV24-1 . .
TGTGCCAGCAGTTACAGCCTTGAGGGAGGGTATGGCTACACCTTC CASSYSLEGGYGYTF TRBJ1-2 TRBV6-5 . .
TGTGCCAGCAGCCCAGCGGGACAGGGGGCGGGAGGCTACACCTTC CASSPAGQGAGGYTF TRBJ1-2 TRBV7-2 TRBD1 many
TGCAGTGCCTTACCATGGGGGAACACTGAAGCTTTCTTT CSALPWGNTEAFF TRBJ1-1 TRBV20-1 . .
TGTGCCAGCAGCCAAACAGGGGCCGGGTACAATGAGCAGTTATTC CASSQTGAGYNEQLF TRBJ2-1 TRBV7-9 TRBD1 .
TGTGCCAGCAGCTTACAGCGAGGGCGCAATCAGCCCCAGCATTTT CASSLQRGRNQPQHF TRBJ1-5 TRBV7-2 . .
TGCGCCAGCAGCTTGTCTGTAGCGGGGCCCGTAGGGACCCAGTACTTC CASSLSVAGPVGTQYF TRBJ2-5 TRBV5-1 TRBD2 .
TGTGCCAGCACCTCGGGACTAGCGGAGACTCCTAGCACAGATACGCAGTATTTT CASTSGLAETPSTDTQYF TRBJ2-3 TRBV7-3 TRBD2 .
TGTGCCAGTAGTATAGGGATCGGGTTCGGCTATGGCTACACCTTC CASSIGIGFGYGYTF TRBJ1-2 TRBV7-9 . once
TGTGCCAGCGGAGGGGGACTAGCGGGGCGCAGCTCCTACAATGAGCAGTTCTTC CASGGGLAGRSSYNEQFF TRBJ2-1 TRBV28 TRBD2 .
TGTGCCAGCAGCTTAGCCTACTTTAGTGAGCAGTTCTTC CASSLAYFSEQFF TRBJ2-1 TRBV11-2 . .
TGTGCCAGCAGCCCTTGGACAGGGACGAAAGATACGCAGTATTTT CASSPWTGTKDTQYF TRBJ2-3 TRBV14 TRBD1 .
TGCAGCTCCAGAGGAGGCGACCTAGTGGATACGCAGTATTTT CSSRGGDLVDTQYF TRBJ2-3 TRBV29-1 . .
TGTGCCAGCAGCTTAGCTGCCTGGAACAATGAGCAGTTCTTC CASSLAAWNNEQFF TRBJ2-1 TRBV7-2 . .
TGCAGCGTGACCGTGACAGGGGCCACAGATACGCAGTATTTT CSVTVTGATDTQYF TRBJ2-3 TRBV29-1 TRBD1 .
TGCGCCAGCAGCCCGAACCTAAACAGGGTAGAGACCCAGTACTTC CASSPNLNRVETQYF TRBJ2-5 TRBV5-1 . .
TGTGCCAGCAGCAAGGGAATGGGTTCGGAGACCCAGTACTTC CASSKGMGSETQYF TRBJ2-5 TRBV11-2 . .
TGTGCCATCAGTATCGGGACAGGGCTCTCCTACGAGCAGTACTTC CAISIGTGLSYEQYF TRBJ2-7 TRBV10-3 TRBD1 few
TGCGCCAGCAGCCAAGATCAGGGTAGCCAAGAGACCCAGTACTTC CASSQDQGSQETQYF TRBJ2-5 TRBV4-3 . few
TGTGCCAGCAGCCCTCGGGGGACTGTCTATGGCTACACCTTC CASSPRGTVYGYTF TRBJ1-2 TRBV7-9 . .
TGTGCCAGCAGTTTTCTGACAGGCGTCGGGGAGACCCAGTACTTC CASSFLTGVGETQYF TRBJ2-5 TRBV28 . .
TGTGCCAGCAGTTTGATTGGGCCAGGGAGTAGCGGCTATGGCCACACCTTC CASSLIGPGSSGYGHTF TRBJ1-2 TRBV12-3/TRBV12-4 . .
TGTGCCAGCACCCTCGTTGGTGGGGGCAGCACAGATACGCAGTATTTT CASTLVGGGSTDTQYF TRBJ2-3 TRBV11-2 . .
TGTGCCATCAGGGGAGGCACAGGGATGAACACTGAAGCTTTCTTT CAIRGGTGMNTEAFF TRBJ1-1 TRBV10-3 . .
TGTGCCAGTACTTCCTCCTACGAGCAGTACTTC CASTSSYEQYF TRBJ2-7 TRBV2 . .
TGTGCCAGCAGCCAACAGGGGCCGTCCTACGAGCAGTACTTC CASSQQGPSYEQYF TRBJ2-7 TRBV28 TRBD1 .
TGTGCCAGCAGTGTGTATGACAGCTCTGAAGCTTTCTTT CASSVYDSSEAFF TRBJ1-1 TRBV6-5 . .
TGTGCCAGCGAGGTACAGGGGGCGAAGACCCAGTACTTC CASEVQGAKTQYF TRBJ2-5 TRBV28 TRBD1 .
TGTGCCATCAGTCCGAGGACAGACTACGAGCAGTACTTC CAISPRTDYEQYF TRBJ2-7 TRBV10-3 . .
TGCAGTGTCATTACAAGGAATGAGCAGTTCTTC CSVITRNEQFF TRBJ2-1 TRBV20-1 . .
TGCGCCAGCAGCCGCGAACGAGGGGATACGCAGTATTTT CASSRERGDTQYF TRBJ2-3 TRBV4-3 . .
TGTGCCAGCAGCTTAACTGCGGCCAGCGGAAATACGCAGTATTTT CASSLTAASGNTQYF TRBJ2-3 TRBV7-9 . .
TGCAGCGTTGATCCCGGGACAGGGGGTCATAGCACCTTC CSVDPGTGGHSTF TRBJ1-2 TRBV29-1 TRBD1 .
TGCGCCAGCAGCCAAGAACTAGCATATGAGCAGTACTTC CASSQELAYEQYF TRBJ2-7 TRBV4-3 . few
TGTGCCAGTGGAAGGTATAGGGACGAGCAGTACTTC CASGRYRDEQYF TRBJ2-7 TRBV7-2 . .
TGTGCCAGCAGCCCCACGGCAGGCTATGGCTACACCTTC CASSPTAGYGYTF TRBJ1-2 TRBV9 . .
TGCGCCAGCAGTCACGGCCCTCCACTTTACAATGAGCAGTTCTTC CASSHGPPLYNEQFF TRBJ2-1 TRBV4-1 . few
TGTGCCAGCAGTTACTCGACAGAATACTATGGCTACACCTTC CASSYSTEYYGYTF TRBJ1-2 TRBV6-2/TRBV6-3 . .
TGTGCCTGGAGAATAGCGGCGACTGAAGCTTTCTTT CAWRIAATEAFF TRBJ1-1 TRBV30 . .
TGTGCCAGCTCACCTCAGGGGGACGGCTATCAGCCCCAGCATTTT CASSPQGDGYQPQHF TRBJ1-5 TRBV18 TRBD1 .
TGCGCCAGCAGCTTGTCACAGACAGGTAGCATTCAGTACTTC CASSLSQTGSIQYF TRBJ2-4 TRBV5-1 . .